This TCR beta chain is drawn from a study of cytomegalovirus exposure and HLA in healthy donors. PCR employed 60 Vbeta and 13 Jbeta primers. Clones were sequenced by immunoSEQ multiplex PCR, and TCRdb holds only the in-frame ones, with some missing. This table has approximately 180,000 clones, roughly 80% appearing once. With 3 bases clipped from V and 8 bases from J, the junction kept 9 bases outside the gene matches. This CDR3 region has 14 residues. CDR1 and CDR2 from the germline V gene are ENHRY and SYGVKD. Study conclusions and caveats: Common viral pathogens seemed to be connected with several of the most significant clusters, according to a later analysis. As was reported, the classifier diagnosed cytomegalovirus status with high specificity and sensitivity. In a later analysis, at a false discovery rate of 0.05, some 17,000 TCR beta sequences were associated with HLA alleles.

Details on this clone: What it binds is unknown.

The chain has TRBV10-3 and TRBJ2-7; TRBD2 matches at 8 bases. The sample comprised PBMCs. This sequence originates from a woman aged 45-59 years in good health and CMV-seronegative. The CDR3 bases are TGTGCCATCAGTGATCCCAGCGGGGGTAGGAAGCAGTACTTC. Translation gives CAISDPSGGRKQYF.